This T cell receptor (beta chain) originates from a study of beta chain features in type 1 diabetes. Overall study findings and caveats: Compared to healthy donors, patients appeared to have naive, central memory and Treg TCRB repertoires that were more alike. Among all four CD4+ subsets, Type 1 diabetes patients had TCRB CDR3s that were moderately but significantly shorter. More deletions and fewer insertions at VDJ junctions were found in patients with type 1 diabetes.

The whole isolated RNA underwent reverse transcription, so sequencing captured expressed TCRB transcripts. Method: immunoSEQ multiplex PCR; TCRdb's copy keeps in-frame clones and lacks some. The profile covers about 620,000 clones, with 15% to 19% appearing a single time and around 0.1% taken by the ten largest. Each population that was sorted was more than 95% pure. The CDR3 extends over 15 amino acids. Germline assignment: CDR1 MDHEN and CDR2 SYDVKM. The J segment lost 2 bases and the V segment lost 4 bases, leaving 6 bases of the junction unmatched. This clone turned up a few times. What it recognizes is unknown.

The chain employs TRBV28 and TRBJ2-3, with 7 bases identical to TRBD2. The specimen sequenced was naive CD4+ T cells from blood. This receptor was obtained from a man aged 18 to 29 in good health. The DNA of the CDR3 is TGTGCCAGCAGTTCGACTAGCAGGGCCACAGATACGCAGTATTTT. Translating gives CASSSTSRATDTQYF.